Listed below are T cell receptor beta chains from one sample, sequenced in a study of T cell responses to AZD1222 COVID-19 vaccine. This table comes from immunoSEQ multiplex PCR, and its TCRdb copy is limited to in-frame clones, with some not included. The profile shows around 130,000 clones, 80% to 95% of them singletons. The sequencing used peripheral blood, collected on day 0 of AZD1222 vaccination. The receptors come from an adult in good health. CDR3s leave out the opening cysteine and the closing phenylalanine or tryptophan. Each record gives: V gene, CDR3 protein.

V gene: TRBV7-2
CDR3 protein: ASSSRLARNEQF

V gene: TRBV2
CDR3 protein: ASSGVGGYT

V gene: TRBV2
CDR3 protein: ASRPGDSPTGELF

V gene: TRBV5-1
CDR3 protein: ASSLEESGSYNEQF

V gene: TRBV9
CDR3 protein: ASSVELAGGDTGELF

V gene: TRBV24-1
CDR3 protein: ATSPRTGGRTGELF

V gene: TRBV5-6
CDR3 protein: ASSPGQGYSPLH

V gene: TRBV30
CDR3 protein: AWSPTQTSGGKQQF

V gene: TRBV18
CDR3 protein: ASSREAGNTIY

V gene: TRBV20-1
CDR3 protein: SASKAWGTEAF

V gene: TRBV28
CDR3 protein: ASSLFRSNYGYT

V gene: TRBV19
CDR3 protein: ASRGTGNTEAF

V gene: TRBV11-2
CDR3 protein: ASSLSRGGYGYT

V gene: TRBV7-8
CDR3 protein: ASSLPGLAGPNTGELF

V gene: TRBV29-1
CDR3 protein: SVQGAATEAF

V gene: TRBV15
CDR3 protein: ATSRDPRTGKYGYT

V gene: TRBV28
CDR3 protein: ASSLSPYEQY

V gene: TRBV6-5
CDR3 protein: ASSQGDNSPLH

V gene: TRBV4-1
CDR3 protein: ASSQDRRSNTEAF

V gene: TRBV6-5
CDR3 protein: ASSYSRKGPYGYT

V gene: TRBV5-1
CDR3 protein: ASSLGDRDITEAF

V gene: TRBV19
CDR3 protein: ASSSYRGDHSEAF

V gene: TRBV6-1
CDR3 protein: ASSDLVGVPLH

V gene: TRBV6-5
CDR3 protein: ASIGQTGNTIY

V gene: TRBV5-6
CDR3 protein: AISFGGRAEAF

V gene: TRBV6-1
CDR3 protein: ASSEIRGQGRQPQH

V gene: TRBV30
CDR3 protein: AWSVRGTCPTEQY

V gene: TRBV2
CDR3 protein: ASRGDGTGRKETQY

V gene: TRBV10-2
CDR3 protein: ASSEKYTEAF

V gene: TRBV10-1
CDR3 protein: ASNRQNNEQF

V gene: TRBV11-1
CDR3 protein: ASTRRSAGDEQY

V gene: TRBV6-5
CDR3 protein: ASSYEGEGYNEQF

V gene: TRBV5-6
CDR3 protein: ASSPGPGTAYGYT

V gene: TRBV9
CDR3 protein: ASSLGDSGSYEQY

V gene: TRBV18
CDR3 protein: ASSSDRREAF

V gene: TRBV10-1
CDR3 protein: ASSLSGTVDTEAF

V gene: TRBV12-3/TRBV12-4
CDR3 protein: ASVRETGELF

V gene: TRBV3-1/TRBV3-2
CDR3 protein: ASSQRQNYGYT

V gene: TRBV28
CDR3 protein: ASQGQSNTEAF

V gene: TRBV11-2
CDR3 protein: ASSLGERRNGYNEQF

V gene: TRBV2
CDR3 protein: ASSKTIATDTQY

V gene: TRBV3-1/TRBV3-2
CDR3 protein: ASARGGYIHPERGNTEAF

V gene: TRBV5-1
CDR3 protein: ASAPSGATNEKLF

V gene: TRBV20-1
CDR3 protein: SARGWTEAF

V gene: TRBV24-1
CDR3 protein: ATSDTGDRQETQY

V gene: TRBV14
CDR3 protein: ASSQGGLSGYGYT

V gene: TRBV7-9
CDR3 protein: ASSRTGSQPQH

V gene: TRBV3-1/TRBV3-2
CDR3 protein: ASSFHRGLSSYNEQF